This TCR beta chain was profiled in a study of CD8 T cells in Susac syndrome. The RNA, about 0.5 to 1 ug, was put through reverse transcription using random hexamers. TCRdb itself ran the immunoSEQ multiplex PCR reads through MiXCR, one entry per CDR3 protein. In the table there are roughly 150,000 distinct CDR3 sequences, approximately 95% of which are singletons. V lost 4 bases and J 9 bases, leaving 18 bases between the germline ends. This CDR3 contains 14 residues. From germline, CDR1 is SGHRS and CDR2 YFSETQ. The clonotype was recovered from a human donor with Susac syndrome. Specimen: CD4+ T cells from PBMCs. This rearrangement joins TRBV5-1 to TRBJ2-3; D is unresolved. CDR3 sequence: CASSLIIQPKTQYF. CDR3 bases: TGCGCCAGCAGCCTAATTATACAGCCGAAGACGCAGTATTTT.